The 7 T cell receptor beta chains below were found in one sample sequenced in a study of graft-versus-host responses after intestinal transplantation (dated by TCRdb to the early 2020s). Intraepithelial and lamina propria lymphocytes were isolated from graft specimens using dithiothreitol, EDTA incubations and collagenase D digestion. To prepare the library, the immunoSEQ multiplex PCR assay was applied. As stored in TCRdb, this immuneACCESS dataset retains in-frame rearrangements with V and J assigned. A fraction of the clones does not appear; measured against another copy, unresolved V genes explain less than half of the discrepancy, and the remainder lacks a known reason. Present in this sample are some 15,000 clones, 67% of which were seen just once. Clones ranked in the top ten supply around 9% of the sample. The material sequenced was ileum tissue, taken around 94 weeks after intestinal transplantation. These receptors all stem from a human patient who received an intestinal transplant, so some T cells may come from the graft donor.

As DNA, the CDR3 is TGTGCCAGCAGTTACTCGTCCGCGTACAATGAGCAGTTCTTC. Amino acid sequence: CASSYSSAYNEQFF. This sequence joins TRBV6-5 and TRBJ2-1; D is unresolved. Germline loops: CDR1 MNHEY, CDR2 SVGAGI. Trimming pared 0 bases from V and 4 bases from J, leaving 7 bases between. This CDR3 is built from 14 residues.

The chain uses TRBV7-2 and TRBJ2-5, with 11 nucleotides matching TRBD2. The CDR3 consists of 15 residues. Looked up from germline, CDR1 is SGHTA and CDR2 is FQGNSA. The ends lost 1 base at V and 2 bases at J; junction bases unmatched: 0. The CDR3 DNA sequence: TGTGCCAGCAGCTTAGTAGCGGGGGGGCAAGAGACCCAGTACTTC. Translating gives CASSLVAGGQETQYF.

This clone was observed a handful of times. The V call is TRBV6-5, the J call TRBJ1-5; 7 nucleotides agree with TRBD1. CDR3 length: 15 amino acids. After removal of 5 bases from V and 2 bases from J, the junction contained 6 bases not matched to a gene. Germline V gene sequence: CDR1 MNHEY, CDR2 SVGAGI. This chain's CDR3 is CASSIQGYGNQPQHF. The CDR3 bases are TGTGCCAGCAGTATACAGGGGTATGGCAATCAGCCCCAGCATTTT.

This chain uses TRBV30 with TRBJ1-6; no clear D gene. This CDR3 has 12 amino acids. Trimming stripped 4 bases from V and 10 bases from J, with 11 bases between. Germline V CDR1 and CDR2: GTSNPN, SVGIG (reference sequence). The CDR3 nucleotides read TGTGCCTGGACAACCCCGGGGTCACCCCTCCACTTT. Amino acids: CAWTTPGSPLHF.

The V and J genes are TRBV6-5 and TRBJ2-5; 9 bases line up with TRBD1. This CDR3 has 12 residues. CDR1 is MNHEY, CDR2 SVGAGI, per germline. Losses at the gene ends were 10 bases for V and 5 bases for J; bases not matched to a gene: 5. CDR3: CATSTGGETQYF. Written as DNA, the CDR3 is TGTGCCACCTCGACAGGGGGGGAGACCCAGTACTTC.

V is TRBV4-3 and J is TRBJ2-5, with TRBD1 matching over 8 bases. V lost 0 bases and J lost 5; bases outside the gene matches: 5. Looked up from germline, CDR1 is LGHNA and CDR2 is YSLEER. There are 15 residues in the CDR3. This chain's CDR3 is CASSQDSGGRETQYF. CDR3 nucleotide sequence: TGCGCCAGCAGCCAAGATTCAGGGGGCCGGGAGACCCAGTACTTC.

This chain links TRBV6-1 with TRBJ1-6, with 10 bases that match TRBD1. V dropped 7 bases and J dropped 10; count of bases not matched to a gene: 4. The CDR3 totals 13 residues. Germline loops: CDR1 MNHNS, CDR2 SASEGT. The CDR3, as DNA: TGTGCCAGCAAGGACAGGGGGTTCTCACCCCTCCACTTT. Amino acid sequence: CASKDRGFSPLHF.